One sample yielded the 32 T cell receptor beta chains listed below, sequenced in a study of cytomegalovirus exposure and HLA in healthy donors. TCRdb's table, derived via immunoSEQ multiplex PCR, lists solely in-frame clones and lacks some. The table shows 50,000 to 65,000 clones, with approximately 95% occurring only once. The sequencing input was PBMCs. All receptors come from a woman aged 18-30 years in good health and CMV-seropositive.

The chain combines TRBV28 with TRBJ1-5; TRBD1 matches at 7 bases. Germline CDR1 MDHEN, CDR2 SYDVKM. The CDR3 totals 15 residues. V was pared by 5 bases and J by 4 bases, with 8 bases of the junction left unmatched. CDR3 bases: TGTGCCAGCAGTCCCCTGGACAGGCTTAATCAGCCCCAGCATTTT. This encodes CASSPLDRLNQPQHF.

This chain joins TRBV27 and TRBJ1-2; 8 nucleotides agree with TRBD1. V lost 6 bases and J lost 5; bases outside the gene matches: 11. This CDR3 is built from 15 residues. Germline V lookup: CDR1 MNHEY, CDR2 SMNVEV (reference sequence). In DNA, the CDR3 is TGTGCCAGCAGCCGAAACAGGGGGAAGTGGTATGGCTACACCTTC. It is translated as CASSRNRGKWYGYTF.

This chain joins TRBV28 and TRBJ1-3, with D hard to call. Looked up from germline, CDR1 is MDHEN and CDR2 is SYDVKM. Trimming shortened V by 7 bases and J by 0 bases, and 13 bases separated the two germline ends. This CDR3 is built from 15 residues. CDR3: CASTGVAFSGNTIYF. DNA of the CDR3: TGTGCCAGCACCGGGGTCGCGTTCTCTGGAAACACCATATATTTT.

The CDR3 region has the DNA TGTGCCAGCAGCCGGGTCGTATCCCTCAACACTGAAGCTTTCTTT. Amino acid sequence: CASSRVVSLNTEAFF. V usage is TRBV6-1 and J usage is TRBJ1-1; no clear D gene. CDR1 is MNHNS and CDR2 is SASEGT in the germline V gene. There are 15 residues in the CDR3. Deletions cut 6 bases from V and 2 bases from J, with 16 bases between.

V usage is TRBV9 and J usage is TRBJ2-5; D possibly corresponds to TRBD2 (5 bases). Trimming shortened V by 3 bases and J by 4 bases, and 13 bases separated the two germline ends. The CDR3 is 14 residues long. In germline, CDR1 is SGDLS, CDR2 YYNGEE. The CDR3 here is CASSAPGGRETQYF. CDR3 in DNA: TGTGCCAGCAGCGCCCCAGGAGGCCGAGAGACCCAGTACTTC. Full variable domain (missing parts from reference TRBV9 and TRBJ2-5): DSGVTQTPKHLITATGQRVTLRCSPRSGDLSVYWYQQSLDQGLQFLIQYYNGEERAKGNILERFSAQQFPDLHSELNLSSLELGDSALYFCASSAPGGRETQYFGPGTRLLVL.

The table lists this clone with a count of one. The V call is TRBV9, the J call TRBJ2-3; D unresolved. Per the germline V gene, CDR1 is SGDLS and CDR2 is YYNGEE. V lost 3 bases and J 2 bases, leaving 13 bases between the germline ends. The CDR3 spans 15 residues. CDR3 in amino acids: CASSGQSLNTDTQYF. The CDR3 bases are TGTGCCAGCAGCGGTCAAAGCCTAAACACAGATACGCAGTATTTT.

The chain has TRBV18 and TRBJ2-1, with D tentatively TRBD1 (6 bases). Per the germline V gene, CDR1 is KGHSH and CDR2 is LQKENI. Trimming took off 3 bases at V and 7 bases at J, with 16 bases between the two ends. The CDR3 loop spans 15 amino acids. CDR3 nucleotides: TGTGCCAGCTCACCTCAGGGGCCAAACTTTAATGAGCAGTTCTTC. It is translated as CASSPQGPNFNEQFF.

The chain recombines TRBV15 with TRBJ2-1; D gene uncertain. CDR1 and CDR2 (germline): LNHNV, YYDKDF (reference sequence). Trimming pared 2 bases from V and 6 bases from J, leaving 5 bases between. This CDR3 spans 12 amino acids. The CDR3 loop reads CATSRSFNEQFF. The CDR3 DNA reads TGTGCCACCAGCAGATCGTTCAATGAGCAGTTCTTC.

The CDR3, as DNA: TGTGCCAGCAGCTTAGGTCTTGGGGGGAATGAGCAGTTCTTC. It yields the protein CASSLGLGGNEQFF. The gene calls are TRBV7-3 and TRBJ2-1; D is possibly TRBD2 (6 bases). CDR1 and CDR2 (germline): SGHTA, FQGTGA. V shed 2 bases and J shed 7 bases, with 12 bases lying between them. This CDR3 is built from 14 residues.

The chain recombines TRBV7-8 with TRBJ2-7; 7 bases agree with TRBD2. Germline loops: CDR1 SGHVS, CDR2 FQNEAQ. The CDR3 extends over 17 amino acids. J gave up 0 bases and V 1 base, and 9 bases lay outside the gene matches. The CDR3 DNA sequence: TGTGCCAGCAGCTTAGTTATAGGGAAGCGGGACTCCTACGAGCAGTACTTC. Its translation: CASSLVIGKRDSYEQYF. The whole variable domain, filled in from reference TRBV7-8 and TRBJ2-7, reads GAGVSQSPRYKVAKRGQDVALRCDPISGHVSLFWYQQALGQGPEFLTYFQNEAQLDKSGLPSDRFFAERPEGSVSTLKIQRTQQEDSAVYLCASSLVIGKRDSYEQYFGPGTRLTVT.

V is TRBV14 and J is TRBJ1-1; D gene uncertain. The V gene's germline CDR1 is SGHDN and CDR2 FVKESK. The CDR3 extends over 13 amino acids. V was shortened by 2 bases and J by 1 base, with 5 bases between the two germline ends. DNA for the CDR3: TGTGCCAGCAGCCAATTTCAGAACACTGAAGCTTTCTTT. It codes for CASSQFQNTEAFF.

The chain joins TRBV7-3 to TRBJ2-6, with D unresolved. Between the trimmed V and J ends, which lost 0 bases and 8 bases, there was a span of 5 bases. Per the germline V gene, CDR1 is SGHTA and CDR2 is FQGTGA. The CDR3 extends over 13 amino acids. The CDR3 loop is CASSLTFTNVLTF. CDR3 in DNA: TGTGCCAGCAGCTTAACGTTTACCAACGTCCTGACTTTC.

About this clone: Other nucleotide sequences in the sample specify the same CDR3. This sequence joins TRBV30 and TRBJ1-1; the D is unclear. CDR1 and CDR2 (germline): GTSNPN, SVGIG (reference sequence). The length of the CDR3 is 13 residues. The ends were cut back, 0 bases at V and 2 bases at J, with 7 bases in the middle. The CDR3 coding sequence is TGTGCCTGGAGTGTCCGGGGAAACACTGAAGCTTTCTTT. This gives the protein CAWSVRGNTEAFF.

The chain recombines TRBV7-2 with TRBJ2-1, with 11 bases lining up with TRBD2. V lost 3 bases to trimming and J lost 4 bases; unmatched junction nucleotides: 8. The CDR3 has 17 residues. Germline assignment: CDR1 SGHTA and CDR2 FQGNSA. The CDR3 bases are TGTGCCAGCAGCTTGGGTAGCGGGAGGGTATTGTACAATGAGCAGTTCTTC. Protein product: CASSLGSGRVLYNEQFF.

The chain links TRBV7-9 to TRBJ2-3; possible D gene TRBD2, 6 bases. Trimming cost V 1 base and J 2 bases, with 22 bases left between them. CDR3 length equals 19 residues. Germline V lookup: CDR1 SEHNR, CDR2 FQNEAQ (reference sequence). The CDR3: CASSLEPAWDSGPTDTQYF. The CDR3, as DNA: TGTGCCAGCAGCTTAGAGCCTGCATGGGATAGCGGCCCCACAGATACGCAGTATTTT.

The chain joins TRBV28 to TRBJ1-2; 7 bases are a match to TRBD1. There are 15 residues in the CDR3. Germline V gene data show CDR1 as MDHEN and CDR2 as SYDVKM. V lost 2 bases and J lost 5; bases outside the gene matches: 8. The chain's CDR3 is CASSLAQGLGYGYTF. CDR3 coding DNA: TGTGCCAGCAGTTTAGCACAGGGGTTGGGGTATGGCTACACCTTC.

The V gene is TRBV28, the J gene TRBJ1-5; no reliable D call. Trimming shortened V by 2 bases and J by 3 bases, and 14 bases separated the two germline ends. Germline V gives CDR1 MDHEN, CDR2 SYDVKM. The CDR3 is 16 residues long. The CDR3 here is CASSLKIGRPNQPQHF. In DNA, the CDR3 is TGTGCCAGCAGTTTAAAGATTGGCAGGCCCAATCAGCCCCAGCATTTT.

This sequence joins TRBV5-4 and TRBJ1-2; possibly TRBD1 for D (5 bases). Germline CDR1 is SGHNT and CDR2 is YYREEE (reference sequence). The CDR3 loop spans 14 amino acids. Trimming cost V 4 bases and J 2 bases, with 12 bases left between them. CDR3 protein: CASSAPGLNYGYTF. The CDR3 DNA reads as TGTGCCAGCAGCGCACCAGGGCTGAACTATGGCTACACCTTC. Drawing the rest from reference TRBV5-4 and TRBJ1-2, the complete variable domain is ETGVTQSPTHLIKTRGQQVTLRCSSQSGHNTVSWYQQALGQGPQFIFQYYREEENGRGNFPPRFSGLQFPNYSSELNVNALELDDSALYLCASSAPGLNYGYTFGSGTRLTVV.

The V call is TRBV7-8, the J call TRBJ1-2; 7 nucleotides match TRBD1. CDR3 length: 15 amino acids. J gave up 4 bases and V 2 bases, and 7 bases lay outside the gene matches. The germline CDR1 and CDR2 sequences are SGHVS and FQNEAQ. The CDR3 region has the DNA TGTGCCAGCAGCTTAAGAGACAGGGAAACCTATGGCTACACCTTC. Its translation: CASSLRDRETYGYTF.

The chain uses TRBV9 and TRBJ2-7; D unclear. Trimming took 2 bases from V and 2 from J, leaving 11 bases between them. The CDR3 length is 14 residues. Germline loops: CDR1 SGDLS, CDR2 YYNGEE. The CDR3, as DNA: TGTGCCAGCAGCGTCGCGGTTGGCGCCTACGAGCAGTACTTC. Protein: CASSVAVGAYEQYF. Full variable domain (outside the CDR3, taken from reference TRBV9 and TRBJ2-7): DSGVTQTPKHLITATGQRVTLRCSPRSGDLSVYWYQQSLDQGLQFLIQYYNGEERAKGNILERFSAQQFPDLHSELNLSSLELGDSALYFCASSVAVGAYEQYFGPGTRLTVT.

The rearrangement joins TRBV27 to TRBJ2-2, with D unresolved. Trimming pared 6 bases from V and 6 bases from J, leaving 20 bases between. This CDR3 region has 16 residues. CDR1 and CDR2 (germline): MNHEY, SMNVEV (reference sequence). CDR3 residues: CASSPRRPTGPGELFF. The CDR3 DNA sequence: TGTGCCAGCAGCCCCCGCAGGCCAACCGGCCCCGGGGAGCTGTTTTTT.

The rearrangement uses TRBV4-1 and TRBJ1-1; D ambiguous. This CDR3 spans 14 amino acids. Trimming shortened V by 2 bases and J by 2 bases, and 9 bases separated the two germline ends. CDR1 MGHRA and CDR2 YSYEKL come from the germline V gene. The CDR3 DNA follows: TGCGCCAGCAGCCAAAGCGGGTATAACACTGAAGCTTTCTTT. It yields the protein CASSQSGYNTEAFF.

The chain links TRBV10-3 to TRBJ2-4; 8 positions agree with TRBD2. The CDR3 is 15 amino acids. Germline values: CDR1 ENHRY, CDR2 SYGVKD. Unmatched junction bases numbered 7, after V lost 4 bases and J lost 5 bases. CDR3 region: CAISGGGRRENIQYF. Written as DNA, the CDR3 is TGTGCCATCAGTGGCGGGGGGCGTAGGGAAAACATTCAGTACTTC.

The chain joins TRBV6-6 to TRBJ1-6, with D maybe TRBD1 (5 bases). V lost 3 bases, J lost 10 bases, and 16 bases lay in between. The germline V gene encodes CDR1 MNHNY and CDR2 SVGAGI (reference sequence). The CDR3 is 15 residues long. CDR3 protein: CASSYVGGGESPLHF. CDR3 in DNA: TGTGCCAGCAGTTATGTAGGTGGAGGGGAATCACCCCTCCACTTT.

This clone was found once. The CDR3 protein is CASSIGSNEQFF. CDR3 nucleotides: TGTGCCAGTAGTATAGGGTCTAACGAGCAGTTCTTC. V is TRBV19 and J is TRBJ2-1; D is ambiguous. Per the germline V gene, CDR1 is LNHDA and CDR2 is SQIVND (reference sequence). V lost 1 base, J lost 10 bases, and 8 bases lay in between. This CDR3 comprises 12 residues. Full variable domain (outside the CDR3, taken from reference TRBV19 and TRBJ2-1): DGGITQSPKYLFRKEGQNVTLSCEQNLNHDAMYWYRQDPGQGLRLIYYSQIVNDFQKGDIAEGYSVSREKKESFPLTVTSAQKNPTAFYLCASSIGSNEQFFGPGTRLTVL.

The V and J genes are TRBV5-1 and TRBJ2-7, with D possibly TRBD1 on 6 matching bases. CDR3 length equals 14 residues. Germline values: CDR1 SGHRS, CDR2 YFSETQ. Trimming cost V 1 base and J 5 bases, with 13 bases left between them. CDR3 region: CASSLTGIEDEQYF. In DNA form, the CDR3 reads TGCGCCAGCAGCTTGACAGGGATTGAGGACGAGCAGTACTTC.

V gene TRBV7-6 combines with J gene TRBJ1-3; D is perhaps TRBD1 (6 bases). CDR3 size: 13 residues. Trimming shortened V by 1 base and J by 7 bases, and 8 bases separated the two germline ends. Germline CDR1 and CDR2: SGHVS and FNYEAQ. The CDR3 is CASSLEGGNTIYF. In DNA form, the CDR3 reads TGTGCCAGCAGCTTAGAGGGGGGGAACACCATATATTTT. Filled out from reference TRBV7-6 and TRBJ1-3, the complete variable domain reads GAGVSQSPRYKVTKRGQDVALRCDPISGHVSLYWYRQALGQGPEFLTYFNYEAQQDKSGLPNDRFSAERPEGSISTLTIQRTEQRDSAMYRCASSLEGGNTIYFGEGSWLTVV.

The chain joins TRBV30 to TRBJ2-2, with TRBD1 matching 10 bases. Germline CDR1 GTSNPN, CDR2 SVGIG (reference sequence). This CDR3 contains 15 residues. V was pared by 6 bases and J by 5 bases, with 9 bases of the junction left unmatched. This CDR3 reads CACTRDRGRTGELFF. The DNA of the CDR3 is TGTGCCTGCACCCGGGACAGGGGACGGACCGGGGAGCTGTTTTTT.

The chain is built from TRBV5-1 and TRBJ2-3; perhaps TRBD2 as D (5 bases). The CDR3 spans 15 residues. V was clipped by 0 bases and J by 3 bases, with 11 bases between them. Germline CDR1 and CDR2: SGHRS and YFSETQ. CDR3 amino acids: CASSLVDEGTDTQYF. The CDR3 nucleotides read TGCGCCAGCAGCTTGGTTGATGAGGGTACAGATACGCAGTATTTT.

J is TRBJ1-2 and V is TRBV27; 7 bases map to TRBD1. The CDR3 contains 14 residues. Per germline, CDR1 MNHEY and CDR2 SMNVEV (reference sequence). The trim removed 3 bases at V and 4 bases at J, leaving 5 bases unmatched. DNA of the CDR3: TGTGCCAGCAGTTTTGACAGGGCGGGCTATGGCTACACCTTC. It yields the protein CASSFDRAGYGYTF.

This rearrangement joins TRBV5-1 to TRBJ1-4; perhaps TRBD1 as D (6 bases). V was shortened by 0 bases and J by 8 bases, with 17 bases between the two germline ends. Germline CDR1 is SGHRS and CDR2 is YFSETQ. CDR3 length: 16 amino acids. In DNA form, the CDR3 reads TGCGCCAGCAGCTTGGCGGGGCAGGGGCAGGCGGAAAAACTGTTTTTT. Residues: CASSLAGQGQAEKLFF.

This clone was counted between two and nine times. The V gene is TRBV29-1, the J gene TRBJ1-2; tentative D call: TRBD1 (5 bases). Germline loops: CDR1 SQVTM, CDR2 ANQGSEA. This CDR3 region has 12 residues. Deletions cut 3 bases from V and 4 bases from J, with 9 bases between. The CDR3 DNA is TGCAGCGTTGAGGGGCTAGGCTATGGCTACACCTTC. Translated: CSVEGLGYGYTF. The whole variable domain, remainder taken from reference TRBV29-1 and TRBJ1-2, is SAVISQKPSRDICQRGTSLTIQCQVDSQVTMMFWYRQQPGQSLTLIATANQGSEATYESGFVIDKFPISRPNLTFSTLTVSNMSPEDSSIYLCSVEGLGYGYTFGSGTRLTVV.